This T cell receptor (beta chain) was sequenced for a study of regulatory T cells in long-lasting Graves disease. The CDR3 spans 15 residues. Trimming took 2 bases from V and 3 from J, leaving 14 bases between them. To make TCR beta libraries, researchers used iRepertoire HTBI primers and Arm-PCR of CDR3 regions. One entry per CDR3 protein results from TCRdb running MiXCR on the multiplex PCR reads. The sample has 600,000 to 650,000 distinct CDR3 sequences, roughly 16% seen once. Stated time point: newly diagnosed GD, antithyroid drugs for less than 3 months. Extracted PBMC RNA gave rise to the TCR library. These data are also associated with another study on T cells in Graves' hyperthyroidism and ophthalmopathy. That paper states: No ophthalmopathy progression within 18 months constituted stable Graves' hyperthyroidism.

The sequencing here drew on peripheral blood mononuclear cells (PBMCs), taken at new diagnosis, from a patient treated with antithyroid drugs. The rearrangement uses TRBV12-3 or TRBV12-4 and TRBJ2-7, with D unclear. The clonotype comes from a woman in her thirties with Graves disease. The CDR3 DNA follows: TGTGCCAGCAGTTTAATGGCAGGACCCCACTACGAGCAGTACTTC. It translates to CASSLMAGPHYEQYF.